The 21 T cell receptor beta chains below come from one sample, sequenced in a study of CD8+ T cells in alopecia areata (dated by TCRdb to 2016 to 2019). To prepare the library, the immunoSEQ multiplex PCR assay was applied. For TCR sequencing, RNA was extracted from every sample and reverse transcribed into cDNA to serve as template. TCRdb took this table from immuneACCESS and kept in-frame rearrangements with V and J called. Such tables lack part of the clones; where checked against another copy, unresolved V genes explain under half of the gap, and the rest is unexplained. The sample includes 64,000 or so clones, with about 45% observed a single time. Just over 20% of the sample is taken by the ten largest. Read against the paper, the sample's treatment or condition label means: oral pan-JAK inhibitor, 5-10 mg twice daily. The starting material was CD8+ T cells sorted from blood, obtained at approximately week 37, from a patient treated with tofacitinib. Receptors originate from a human donor with alopecia areata.

The chain carries TRBV4-3 and TRBJ2-3; D ambiguous. Germline lookup yields CDR1 LGHNA and CDR2 YSLEER. Trimming stripped 5 bases from V and 5 bases from J, with 11 bases between. CDR3 size: 13 residues. As DNA, the CDR3 is TGCGCCAGCAGCTCCGAGTCGCTAGATACGCAGTATTTT. Its protein product is CASSSESLDTQYF.

The rearrangement uses TRBV5-4 and TRBJ2-1; the D is unclear. This CDR3 contains 15 residues. Germline V CDR1 and CDR2: SGHNT, YYREEE (reference sequence). V was pared by 0 bases and J by 2 bases, with 9 bases between. CDR3: CASSLVAITYNEQFF. In nucleotides, the CDR3 is TGTGCCAGCAGCTTGGTGGCTATCACCTACAATGAGCAGTTCTTC.

The chain employs TRBV11-2 and TRBJ2-7; D not resolved. The germline V gene encodes CDR1 SGHAT and CDR2 FQNNGV. CDR3 size: 15 residues. Trimming left V 3 bases short and J 2 bases short, with 14 bases between. CDR3 coding DNA: TGTGCCAGCAGCTTCAACCGTCCTCCCACCTACGAGCAGTACTTC. Its protein is CASSFNRPPTYEQYF.

In this sample, this clone turned up a few times. The chain carries TRBV29-1 and TRBJ1-2; no clear D. V shed 3 bases and J shed 4 bases, with 3 bases lying between them. Germline V gives CDR1 SQVTM, CDR2 ANQGSEA. CDR3 size: 10 residues. For the CDR3, the DNA is TGCAGCGTTGAGAGCTATGGCTACACCTTC. Translated: CSVESYGYTF.

This clone was detected only a few times. This rearrangement joins TRBV29-1 to TRBJ2-1; D unclear. This CDR3 spans 10 amino acids. V lost 7 bases, J lost 7 bases, and 8 bases lay in between. Germline lookup yields CDR1 SQVTM and CDR2 ANQGSEA. CDR3 DNA sequence: TGCAGCGCCATAGGTAATGAGCAGTTCTTC. This translates into CSAIGNEQFF.

The genes are TRBV27 and TRBJ2-7, with 11 bases identical to TRBD2. This CDR3 spans 17 amino acids. Germline V gene data show CDR1 as MNHEY and CDR2 as SMNVEV (reference sequence). The trim removed 4 bases at V and 2 bases at J, leaving 10 bases unmatched. DNA for the CDR3: TGTGCCAGCAGTTCGGCTAGCGGGAGGACTGAACCCTACGAGCAGTACTTC. Translation gives CASSSASGRTEPYEQYF.

The rearrangement joins TRBV5-1 to TRBJ2-7; D call uncertain. CDR3 length: 13 residues. Germline CDR1 and CDR2: SGHRS and YFSETQ. V shed 0 bases and J shed 2 bases, with 6 bases lying between them. CDR3 sequence reads: CASSLEMAYEQYF. The CDR3 DNA reads TGCGCCAGCAGCTTGGAAATGGCCTACGAGCAGTACTTC.

There are a few counts of this clone. The chain recombines TRBV4-1 with TRBJ2-7, with D uncertain. The CDR3 is 13 amino acids. The germline V and J ends were trimmed by 0 bases and 1 base, with 4 bases remaining between them. CDR1 MGHRA and CDR2 YSYEKL come from the germline V gene. The CDR3 protein is CASSQDKSYEQYF. The CDR3 nucleotides read TGCGCCAGCAGCCAAGACAAATCCTACGAGCAGTACTTC.

This clone was seen a handful of times. The chain employs TRBV4-1 and TRBJ2-7; 7 bases are shared with TRBD2. With 0 bases clipped from V and 0 bases from J, the junction kept 2 bases outside the gene matches. This CDR3 is 15 amino acids long. Germline lookup yields CDR1 MGHRA and CDR2 YSYEKL. CDR3 sequence reads: CASSQEPGGSYEQYF. CDR3 nucleotide sequence: TGCGCCAGCAGCCAAGAACCGGGAGGCTCCTACGAGCAGTACTTC.

This clone has only a few counts. The chain combines TRBV30 with TRBJ2-1, with D perhaps TRBD1 (6 bases). The CDR3 contains 12 residues. Trimming cost V 1 base and J 6 bases, with 7 bases left between them. Germline values: CDR1 GTSNPN, CDR2 SVGIG (reference sequence). The CDR3 loop is CAWSEQGNEQFF. Written as DNA, the CDR3 is TGTGCCTGGAGTGAACAGGGCAATGAGCAGTTCTTC.

This clone occurred a few times. V gene TRBV6-4 combines with J gene TRBJ2-2, with D possibly being TRBD1 (6 bases). Trimming took 6 bases from V and 3 from J, leaving 14 bases between them. The CDR3 runs 15 residues. Germline-derived CDR1 and CDR2 are MRHNA and SNTAGT. The DNA for the CDR3 is TGTGCCAGCAGCCCACAGGGAAGGGACACCGGGGAGCTGTTTTTT. Its translation: CASSPQGRDTGELFF.

The chain is built from TRBV29-1 and TRBJ2-1, with 13 bases identical to TRBD2. V shed 7 bases and J 7 bases; nucleotides not matched to a gene: 7. The CDR3 is made up of 14 amino acids. Germline CDR1 SQVTM, CDR2 ANQGSEA. The CDR3 nucleotides are TGCAGCGCGGCGGGACTAGCGGGATATAATGAGCAGTTCTTC. Protein: CSAAGLAGYNEQFF.

The rearrangement joins TRBV4-1 to TRBJ2-7; a weak D match, TRBD2 (7 bases). Trimming took off 1 base at V and 7 bases at J, with 20 bases between the two ends. This CDR3 has 16 amino acids. Per the germline V gene, CDR1 is MGHRA and CDR2 is YSYEKL. The CDR3 region is CASSQVSRGRAGEQYF. Written as DNA, the CDR3 is TGCGCCAGCAGCCAAGTCTCTAGGGGGAGGGCCGGTGAGCAGTACTTC.

This clone was detected only once. The gene calls are TRBV7-9 and TRBJ2-5; TRBD1 aligns across 8 bases. The germline CDR1 and CDR2 sequences are SEHNR and FQNEAQ (reference sequence). The CDR3 is 11 residues long. Germline trimming cut 1 base from V and 14 bases from J; bases unmatched to any gene: 3. The CDR3 here is CASSLGTGNYF. The CDR3 DNA reads TGTGCCAGCAGCTTAGGGACAGGGAACTACTTC.

This clone has more than one count but fewer than ten. The CDR3 coding sequence is TGTGCCTGGAGTGTAGTGGGTAATGAGCAGTTCTTC. It yields the protein CAWSVVGNEQFF. The rearrangement joins TRBV30 to TRBJ2-1; no firm D call. This CDR3 is built from 12 residues. V shed 0 bases and J shed 7 bases, with 7 bases lying between them. CDR1 and CDR2 (germline): GTSNPN, SVGIG (reference sequence).

This clone was detected only once. The J gene is TRBJ1-1, the V gene TRBV15; D gene unclear. Trimming took 3 bases from V and 1 from J, leaving 3 bases between them. The germline V gene has CDR1 LNHNV and CDR2 YYDKDF (reference sequence). The CDR3 spans 12 residues. CDR3 DNA: TGTGCCACCAGCAGCCCGAACACTGAAGCTTTCTTT. As protein: CATSSPNTEAFF. Full variable domain (remainder filled in from reference TRBV15 and TRBJ1-1): DAMVIQNPRYQVTQFGKPVTLSCSQTLNHNVMYWYQQKSSQAPKLLFHYYDKDFNNEADTPDNFQSRRPNTSFCFLDIRSPGLGDTAMYLCATSSPNTEAFFGQGTRLTVV.

In its sample, this clone was seen a few times. The rearrangement links TRBV29-1 to TRBJ2-1, with 9 bases identical to TRBD2. Trimming cost V 5 bases and J 8 bases; bases outside gene matches: 7. Germline V lookup: CDR1 SQVTM, CDR2 ANQGSEA. This CDR3 is 13 amino acids long. The CDR3 spells CSVLSGSSYEQFF. The CDR3 coding sequence is TGCAGCGTTCTTAGCGGGAGTTCCTATGAGCAGTTCTTC.

This rearrangement joins TRBV29-1 to TRBJ2-3, with D possibly called TRBD1 or TRBD2 (5 bases each). There are 17 residues in the CDR3. Trimming cost V 3 bases and J 0 bases, with 19 bases left between them. Germline-derived CDR1 and CDR2 are SQVTM and ANQGSEA. CDR3 coding DNA: TGCAGCGTTGACGGTGCGGAGCGTGAGGGGAGCACAGATACGCAGTATTTT. It yields the protein CSVDGAEREGSTDTQYF.

The chain has TRBV13 and TRBJ2-5; either TRBD1 or TRBD2 may fit D (5 bases each). Germline values: CDR1 PRHDT, CDR2 FYEKMQ (reference sequence). The V end lost 3 bases, the J end lost 4 bases, and 9 bases lay between the germline ends. CDR3 length equals 13 residues. CDR3 amino acids: CASSFGTAETQYF. In nucleotides, the CDR3 is TGTGCCAGCAGCTTTGGGACGGCAGAGACCCAGTACTTC.

J is TRBJ2-1 and V is TRBV29-1, with TRBD2 identical over 8 bases. J gave up 4 bases and V 7 bases, and 12 bases lay outside the gene matches. Germline CDR1 reads SQVTM; CDR2 reads ANQGSEA. The CDR3 loop spans 15 amino acids. CDR3 DNA: TGCAGCGCCCTCGGACTAGCCGGAGTGTACAATGAGCAGTTCTTC. Translation: CSALGLAGVYNEQFF.

The chain couples TRBV29-1 to TRBJ1-2, with 7 bases fitting TRBD1. J gave up 4 bases and V 7 bases, and 3 bases lay outside the gene matches. There are 11 residues in the CDR3. Per germline, CDR1 SQVTM and CDR2 ANQGSEA. The CDR3 coding sequence is TGCAGCGACGGGACAGCCTATGGCTACACCTTC. Its translation is CSDGTAYGYTF.